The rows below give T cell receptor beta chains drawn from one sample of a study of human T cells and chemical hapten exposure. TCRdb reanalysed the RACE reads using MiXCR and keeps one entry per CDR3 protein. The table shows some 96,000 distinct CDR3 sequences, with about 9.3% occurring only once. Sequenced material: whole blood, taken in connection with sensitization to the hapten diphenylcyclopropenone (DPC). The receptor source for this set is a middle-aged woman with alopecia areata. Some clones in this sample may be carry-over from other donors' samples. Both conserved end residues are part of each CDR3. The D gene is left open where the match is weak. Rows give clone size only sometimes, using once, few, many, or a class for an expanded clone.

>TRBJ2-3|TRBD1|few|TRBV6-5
CASNTYGGQGATDTQYF
TGTGCCAGCAATACCTACGGGGGACAGGGGGCGACAGATACGCAGTATTTT
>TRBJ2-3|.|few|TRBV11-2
CASSPGVGDTQYF
TGTGCCAGCAGCCCGGGAGTGGGTGATACGCAGTATTTT
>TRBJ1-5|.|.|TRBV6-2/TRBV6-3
CASRNDGYNQPQHF
TGTGCCAGCAGGAACGATGGGTACAATCAGCCCCAGCATTTT
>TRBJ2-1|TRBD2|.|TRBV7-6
CASSLASSGMSYNEQFF
TGTGCCAGCAGCTTAGCGTCTAGCGGGATGTCCTACAATGAGCAGTTCTTC
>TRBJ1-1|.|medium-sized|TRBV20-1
CSARGTGDTEAFF
TGCAGTGCTAGAGGGACGGGCGACACTGAAGCTTTCTTT
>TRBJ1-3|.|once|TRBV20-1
CSATGPLISGTTIYF
TGCAGTGCTACAGGGCCCTTGATCTCTGGAACCACCATATATTTT
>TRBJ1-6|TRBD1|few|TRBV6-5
CASSYSSQGGSPLHF
TGTGCCAGCAGTTACAGCTCTCAGGGGGGTTCACCCCTCCACTTT
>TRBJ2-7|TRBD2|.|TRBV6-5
CASSTPGRGGTYEQYF
TGTGCCAGCAGTACCCCCGGGCGGGGAGGGACCTACGAGCAGTACTTC
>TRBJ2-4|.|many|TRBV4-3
CASSQDLHGFVIQYF
TGCGCCAGCAGCCAAGATCTTCACGGGTTTGTCATTCAGTACTTC
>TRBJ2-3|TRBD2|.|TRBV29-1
CSVAIAGGLTDTQYF
TGCAGCGTCGCCATAGCGGGAGGTCTCACAGATACGCAGTATTTT
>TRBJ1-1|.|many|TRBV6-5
CASSYSYEGLTEAFF
TGTGCCAGCAGTTACTCGTACGAGGGGCTCACTGAAGCTTTCTTT